Listed here are 23 T cell receptor beta chains from one sample, sequenced in a study of molecular identifiers for immune sequencing clone quantification. One entry per CDR3 protein results from TCRdb running MiXCR on the PCR reads. The sample consists of around 86,000 distinct CDR3 sequences, roughly 20% of them appearing once. The sample taken for sequencing was naive CD8+ T cells from blood, with Jurkat cell RNA spiked in. Subset specified: FACS-sorted CD8+CD4-CCR7+CD45RA+ naive T cells. The receptor set was obtained from a human donor in good health. Some libraries in this study had Jurkat cell RNA spiked in.

Comment on this clonotype: One junction end does not reproduce the germline sequence, and a read error may be involved. The rearrangement uses TRBV24-1 and TRBJ2-5, with a tentative D call TRBD1 (5 bases). Germline-derived CDR1 and CDR2 are KGHDR and SFDVKD. CDR3 size: 14 residues. CDR3 coding DNA: TGTGCCACCAGTGATTCCCCAGGGCGAGAGACCCGGTACTTC. Its translation is CATSDSPGRETRYF.

The sample holds many counts of this clonotype. The chain uses TRBV12-3 or TRBV12-4 and TRBJ2-3, with D unresolved. The CDR3 runs 15 residues. V dropped 5 bases and J dropped 2 bases, with 14 bases sitting between them. In nucleotides, the CDR3 is TGTGCCAGCAGTCTTCTCAAATTTACCACAGATACGCAGTATTTT. Translating it yields CASSLLKFTTDTQYF.

To note about this clonotype: Possible read error: a much larger clone is one base away. V is TRBV30 and J is TRBJ2-7, with 9 bases fitting TRBD2. The trim removed 2 bases at V and 5 bases at J, leaving 19 bases unmatched. CDR3 length: 18 residues. The germline CDR1 and CDR2 sequences are GTSNPN and SVGIG (reference sequence). The CDR3 region has the DNA TGTGCCTGGAGTCTATGGGCTAGCGGGGCCCGAGGAATCGACGAGCAGTACTTC. The encoded protein is CAWSLWASGARGIDEQYF. The variable domain in full, completed from reference TRBV30 and TRBJ2-7, reads SQTIHQWPATLVQPVGSPLSLECTVEGTSNPNLYWYRQAAGRGLQLLFYSVGIGQISSEVPQNLSASRPQDRQFILSSKKLLLSDSGFYLCAWSLWASGARGIDEQYFGPGTRLTVT.

This clonotype was detected ten times or more. This chain uses TRBV5-1 with TRBJ2-3, with TRBD2 as a possible D gene (6 bases). CDR1 is SGHRS and CDR2 is YFSETQ in the germline V gene. The CDR3 loop spans 16 amino acids. The germline V and J ends were trimmed by 3 bases and 3 bases, with 17 bases remaining between them. The CDR3 reads CASSSYPGAGTDTQYF. CDR3 nucleotides: TGCGCCAGCAGCTCATACCCGGGAGCCGGTACAGATACGCAGTATTTT.

In regard to this clonotype: The CDR3 does not end in the conserved phenylalanine or tryptophan, so this is likely a read error. This chain connects TRBV13 to TRBJ2-4, with 9 bases lining up with TRBD1. The CDR3 has 19 amino acids. In germline, CDR1 is PRHDT, CDR2 FYEKMQ (reference sequence). V shed 5 bases, J shed 0 bases, and the junction held 14 bases outside the gene matches. CDR3 nucleotide sequence: TGTGCCAGCAGCCCATGGACAGGGGATGAGGGGCTAGCCAAAAACATTCAGTACTTG. Residues: CASSPWTGDEGLAKNIQYL.

This clonotype was recorded many times. The J gene is TRBJ1-1, the V gene TRBV12-3 or TRBV12-4; D is unresolved. V was pared by 2 bases and J by 8 bases, with 6 bases between. The CDR3 is made up of 11 amino acids. DNA of the CDR3: TGTGCCAGCAGTTTAATGGGGGAAGCTTTCTTT. Its protein is CASSLMGEAFF.

This clonotype came up many times. The V gene is TRBV19, the J gene TRBJ1-5; tentatively, D is TRBD1 (5 bases). There are 12 residues in the CDR3. The germline V gene has CDR1 LNHDA and CDR2 SQIVND (reference sequence). Trimming took off 8 bases at V and 9 bases at J, with 14 bases between the two ends. The CDR3 nucleotides are TGTGCCAGTGGGGCGGCTAAAGTGCCCCAGCATTTT. This codes for CASGAAKVPQHF.

This clonotype came up many times. The chain employs TRBV4-1 and TRBJ2-2; D ambiguous. There are 14 residues in the CDR3. V lost 2 bases to trimming and J lost 6 bases, with 10 bases between them. CDR1 is MGHRA and CDR2 is YSYEKL in the germline V gene. The CDR3 region has the DNA TGCGCCAGCAGCCAATCTATGCAGGCCGGGGAGCTGTTTTTT. As protein: CASSQSMQAGELFF.

This clonotype came up many times. The rearrangement links TRBV27 to TRBJ1-2; D uncertain. Germline CDR1 is MNHEY and CDR2 is SMNVEV (reference sequence). V was trimmed by 3 bases and J by 2 bases, leaving 7 bases between them. CDR3 length equals 13 residues. The CDR3 DNA reads TGTGCCAGCAGTTTTAGTCCCAACTATGGCTACACCTTC. It translates to CASSFSPNYGYTF.

This clonotype was seen many times. The CDR3 protein is CASSQDRVNTEAFF. CDR3 coding DNA: TGCGCCAGCAGCCAAGACAGGGTAAACACTGAAGCTTTCTTT. The chain carries TRBV4-3 and TRBJ1-1, with TRBD1 as a possible D gene (5 bases). Trimming removed 0 bases at V and 2 bases at J, with 7 bases between. The length of the CDR3 is 14 residues. Germline values: CDR1 LGHNA, CDR2 YSLEER.

This clonotype was seen only a few times. V and J are TRBV27 and TRBJ2-1; maybe TRBD2 (5 bases). CDR1 is MNHEY and CDR2 is SMNVEV in the germline V gene (reference sequence). CDR3 size: 13 residues. V was shortened by 5 bases and J by 9 bases, with 14 bases between the two germline ends. The DNA of the CDR3 is TGTGCCAGCAGTCGAGTCCCGGGAAGTGAGCAGTTCTTC. It translates to CASSRVPGSEQFF.

This chain links TRBV12-3 or TRBV12-4 with TRBJ1-2; D not resolved. CDR3 length equals 14 residues. V was clipped by 1 base and J by 8 bases, with 14 bases between them. Here the CDR3 DNA reads TGTGCCAGCAGTTTAGGCCGGACCTTCCAAGGCTACACCTTC. This encodes CASSLGRTFQGYTF.

This chain uses TRBV12-3 or TRBV12-4 with TRBJ2-3, with D uncertain. The CDR3 consists of 12 residues. The V end was cut by 6 bases, the J end by 4 bases, with 8 bases between. Written as DNA, the CDR3 is TGTGCCAGCAGACCGATCGCAGATACGCAGTATTTT. Encoded protein: CASRPIADTQYF.

This clonotype was counted ten times or more. The rearrangement joins TRBV4-3 to TRBJ2-3; TRBD2 matches at 9 bases. The germline V gene has CDR1 LGHNA and CDR2 YSLEER. J lost 1 base, V lost 0 bases, and 2 bases had no gene match. This CDR3 contains 16 residues. CDR3 region: CASSQEASGGTDTQYF. DNA for the CDR3: TGCGCCAGCAGCCAAGAGGCTAGCGGGGGCACAGATACGCAGTATTTT.

Many counts were recorded for this clonotype. The chain recombines TRBV27 with TRBJ2-3, with D possibly matching TRBD2 (6 bases). Germline V gene sequence: CDR1 MNHEY, CDR2 SMNVEV (reference sequence). Trimming left V 3 bases short and J 5 bases short, with 9 bases between. The CDR3 loop spans 13 amino acids. The CDR3 nucleotides read TGTGCCAGCAGTTTGATGGAGGGAGATACGCAGTATTTT. Amino acids: CASSLMEGDTQYF.

As for this clonotype: A much larger clone lies a single base off, so this may be a read error. The V and J genes are TRBV11-2 and TRBJ1-1; perhaps TRBD1 as D (5 bases). Trimming cost V 8 bases and J 11 bases, with 24 bases left between them. The CDR3 is made up of 14 amino acids. Per the germline V gene, CDR1 is SGHAT and CDR2 is FQNNGV. The DNA of the CDR3 is TGTGCCAGCGGCTCCCCCGAGGCCGCACGGGGCGCTTTCTTT. Translation gives CASGSPEAARGAFF.

The chain has TRBV28 and TRBJ2-3; D is unclear. V lost 1 base, J lost 6 bases, and 8 bases lay in between. This CDR3 comprises 13 residues. The germline gives CDR1 MDHEN, CDR2 SYDVKM. CDR3 protein: CASSLSALDTQYF. CDR3 sequence (DNA): TGTGCCAGCAGTTTATCGGCACTCGATACGCAGTATTTT.

This clonotype was recorded many times. The rearrangement uses TRBV30 and TRBJ1-1; no clear D. This CDR3 spans 13 amino acids. The V gene lost 0 bases and the J gene lost 1 base, with 6 bases spanning the gap. CDR1 and CDR2 (germline): GTSNPN, SVGIG (reference sequence). This CDR3 reads CAWSVLENTEAFF. As DNA, the CDR3 is TGTGCCTGGAGTGTGTTAGAGAACACTGAAGCTTTCTTT.

The CDR3 nucleotides are TGCAGTGCGCCTAGCGGGAGCTCCTACAATGAGCAGTTCTTC. This sequence encodes CSAPSGSSYNEQFF. This chain links TRBV20-1 with TRBJ2-1; 10 bases map to TRBD2. Germline CDR1 DFQATT, CDR2 SNEGSKA (reference sequence). This CDR3 is 14 amino acids long. The J segment lost 0 bases and the V segment lost 6 bases, leaving 2 bases of the junction unmatched.

This clonotype has at least ten counts. The chain uses TRBV6-5 and TRBJ2-4, with unresolved D. V lost 11 bases, J lost 6 bases, and 11 bases lay in between. The CDR3 covers 11 residues. CDR1 is MNHEY, CDR2 SVGAGI, per germline. The CDR3 sequence: CAGSQINIQYF. The CDR3, as DNA: TGTGCCGGTAGCCAGATAAACATTCAGTACTTC.

This clonotype was recorded a few times. A read error is possible here, since a much larger clone lies one base away. The V gene is TRBV6-1, the J gene TRBJ2-2, with D perhaps assigned TRBD1 or TRBD2 (6 bases each). This CDR3 contains 15 residues. Germline lookup yields CDR1 MNHNS and CDR2 SASEGT. The CDR3, as DNA: TGTGCCTGCAGCGGCGGGACACCGAACACCGGGGAGCTGTTTTTT. It specifies CACSGGTPNTGELFF.

This clonotype occurred a few times. This chain joins TRBV20-1 and TRBJ2-7; D is unclear. In germline, CDR1 is DFQATT, CDR2 SNEGSKA (reference sequence). The CDR3 spans 11 residues. V lost 2 bases and J lost 5, with 7 bases in between. CDR3 residues: CSARPAHEQYF. CDR3 DNA sequence: TGCAGTGCTAGACCTGCTCACGAGCAGTACTTC.

There are many counts of this clonotype. Relative to the germline gene, one junction end is altered; a read error may explain this. The chain recombines TRBV4-3 with TRBJ2-7; D gene uncertain. The CDR3 length is 16 residues. Per germline, CDR1 LGHNA and CDR2 YSLEER. The CDR3, as DNA: TGCGCCAGCAGCCAAGAAGGCAGCTCCTTTCCCTACGCGCAGTACTTC. Translation: CASSQEGSSFPYAQYF.